The clone carrying this T cell receptor beta chain has more than one count but fewer than ten. Its target is unknown. TCRdb's table, derived via immunoSEQ multiplex PCR, lists solely in-frame clones and lacks some. The top ten clones hold 9% to 15% of a sample with 130,000 or so clones, around 83% of them seen once. The data belong to a study of T cell responses to AZD1222 COVID-19 vaccine. Study-level results: The donors showed a predominance of white British ancestry and of females, with possible underestimation of clonal diversity.

Trimming cost V 7 bases and J 5 bases, with 14 bases left between them. This CDR3 has 13 residues. The germline CDR1 and CDR2 sequences are SEHNR and FQNEAQ (reference sequence). The TCR sequence derives from an adult in good health. The sequencing here drew on peripheral blood, taken on day 0 of AZD1222 vaccination. The J gene is TRBJ1-2, the V gene TRBV7-9; possibly TRBD1 for D (5 bases). The DNA of the CDR3 is TGTGCCAGCACCCGCGGGGGATGGTATGGCTACACCTTC. It is translated as CASTRGGWYGYTF.